This T cell receptor beta chain is drawn from a study of cytomegalovirus exposure and HLA in healthy donors (dated by TCRdb to about 2017). Broadly, across the study: An earlier analysis of several hundred of the donors reported 276 Gb of sequence data and 100 million to 120 million unique TCR beta sequences obtained from 180 million or so T cells. Roughly 300 gigabases of sequencing data and approximately 91 million unique TCR sequences made up an early release that covered several hundred HLA-typed donors. The genetic ancestry cluster associated with self-reported Caucasian donors included 81% of the roughly 360 genotyped donors. The study aimed to test whether signatures of past pathogen exposure could be identified by cataloging public T cell receptors. The study profiled the T cell repertoires of some 610 subjects by immunosequencing and related them to cytomegalovirus serostatus. A separate validation cohort of approximately 120 different subjects was used in addition to the roughly 720-subject first cohort. High-throughput TCR immunosequencing, statistical association of individual TCRs with disease status, and machine learning were combined to predict cytomegalovirus infection status. In a later analysis, previously published TCR beta repertoires from 666 donors were re-analyzed and high-resolution HLA genotyping was added so that TCR occurrence patterns could be studied. Rather than drawing on any new phenotypic data, the later analysis identified candidate immune exposures from TCR beta sequences and the way those sequences occurred across donors. In an earlier analysis of over 550 of the donors, high-throughput TCR beta sequencing was used to judge whether each TCR beta V gene segment behaved as functional or pseudogenic. Alongside the repertoire data, information on donor age, sex, ethnicity and CMV serostatus was compiled. Genome-wide SNP genotypes for about 65% of the roughly 670 donors were used in a later genetic analysis, which treated that subset as a discovery cohort. Every discovery cohort repertoire had been produced on one sequencing platform. HLA typing included class I and class II loci at four-digit resolution. Typing coverage varied by locus: roughly 629-640 donors for A, B, C, DRB1 and DQB1; approximately 500 for DQA1; approximately 610 for DPA1; roughly 450 for DPB1. About five DR-DQ haplotypes were handled as single units for association and clustering, since linkage in the cohort was strong. Among 300 to 500 genotyped donors of the cohort, an average of approximately 200,000 unique TCR beta nucleotide sequences was sequenced per donor, of which about 18% were non-productive.

General conclusions and limits of the study: In this cohort, only TCR beta chains were sequenced, and detectable features were limited by the absence of alpha or paired-chain data. A cluster of highly shared sequence variants was judged likely to represent a technical artifact of the sequencing pipeline. In a later analysis, HLA-associated TCR beta chains were found to be more clonally expanded and to have lower generation probabilities than equally common non-associated chains. Sequencing depth was assumed to be roughly uniform across donors in the presence/absence analyses, though that assumption may not hold. Some IMGT-functional V segments, including TRBV6-2 and TRBV6-3, could not be told apart with the 87-base-pair reads, so those segments were excluded. Because counts were too low, some 16 rarely observed V segments, including chromosome 9 orphons, were excluded from the earlier analysis of roughly 580 of the donors. A further reported finding was that TCR beta sequences accurately predicted the HLA-A and HLA-B alleles for most subjects in the first cohort. Because some donors lacked HLA typing at each locus, the association tests relied only on the typed subset. The authors suggested that the approach could potentially be extended to other disease states and immunological phenotypes. The only immune exposure information available for the cohort was CMV serostatus. A later genetic analysis reported fewer N-insertions in productive TCRs among donors in an Asian-associated ancestry cluster than the roughly 700-donor mean. In vitro tests confirmed that a few of the cytomegalovirus-associated TCR beta chains recognize cytomegalovirus antigens. The classifier was reported to diagnose cytomegalovirus status with high specificity and sensitivity in both the original cohort and the validation cohort. A later analysis reported that several top co-occurrence clusters appeared linked to parvovirus B19, influenza, CMV and Epstein-Barr virus. According to a later analysis, most CMV-associated TCR beta chains appeared to be HLA-restricted, and the HLA associations seemed to be driven largely by CMV exposure. A total of fewer than 200 TCR beta chains were listed by the study as associated with cytomegalovirus. In a later analysis, the rate of TCR association differed among HLA loci, with DRB1 alleles having the most associated TCRs and HLA-C alleles having the fewest. In an earlier analysis of approximately 590 of the donors, most TCR beta V segments were observed in productive rearrangements about 87% or about 30% of the time, broadly matching IMGT annotations. An association between a missense DCLRE1C variant and V-gene and J-gene trimming of TCR beta chains was found in a later genetic analysis and replicated in an independent cohort. Correlated functional status among segregating V segments might reflect linkage disequilibrium, but an unknown experimental factor could not be ruled out. Specific HLA alleles were associated with about 17,000 TCR beta sequences at a false discovery rate of 0.05 in a later analysis. Most TCR sequences were observed very rarely across donors, whereas some public TCRs were present in many individuals. When HLA alleles, especially DR and DQ, strongly co-occurred, attributing TCR associations to individual alleles was difficult.

The protocol used for the library was the immunoSEQ multiplex PCR assay. For the multiplex PCR, a mixture combining 60 forward primers for TCR Vbeta segments and 13 reverse primers for TCR Jbeta segments was used. Amplification of the CDR3 region of rearranged TCR beta genes was performed with a multiplex PCR assay on genomic DNA. Amplified TCR beta libraries were sequenced as 87-base-pair reads on the Illumina HiSeq System. In the source study's methods: In a later analysis, about 80 million unique TCR beta chains were counted across the approximately 640 repertoires, and around 11 million of these chains were shared by at least two donors. Raw reads were error-corrected and collapsed into unique sequences by a nearest-neighbor algorithm in which closely related sequences were merged to remove PCR and sequencing errors. V, D and J gene segments were assigned by aligning CDR3 sequences to IMGT reference sequences. For a sequence to be retained, at least a six-nucleotide match to both a V gene segment and a J gene segment was required. Rearrangements were classified as productive when the CDR3 lacked stop codons and remained in frame with V and J, and all other rearrangements were classified as non-productive. Following IMGT convention, CDR3 was defined as the stretch from the second conserved V-encoded cysteine up to the conserved J-encoded phenylalanine. The earlier analysis of more than 450 of the donors excluded sequences that lacked an unambiguous match to a single V gene segment. An earlier analysis of several hundred of the donors called V segments functional above 56.7% productive rearrangements and segregating when the between-donor standard deviation exceeded 5%. A statistical classification framework was built to diagnose cytomegalovirus status from the catalog of TCR beta chain sequences. In a later analysis, V and J genes were assigned by comparing TCR nucleotide sequences against IMGT/GENE-DB human TR gene sequences. In a later analysis, CDR3 sequences and most-parsimonious VDJ recombination scenarios were assigned using the TCRdist pipeline. In a later analysis, each TCR beta chain was defined by its CDR3 amino acid sequence together with its V-gene family, and reads without a unique V-gene family were excluded. As a way to deal with suspected cross-contamination and a sequencing artifact, a later analysis dropped 592 nucleotide sequences that were highly shared and had low generation probability. A later analysis calculated a clonal expansion index for each public chain from normalized within-repertoire ranks of inferred template counts. A later analysis computed generation probabilities with a VDJ recombination model fitted to out-of-frame rearrangements, and checked the results against IGoR. In a later analysis, TCR-TCR, TCR-HLA and TCR-CMV co-occurrence was scored with hypergeometric tests, and a repertoire-size bias correction was applied to TCR pairs. A later analysis estimated false discovery rates by permuting HLA or CMV assignments 20 times. In a later analysis, co-occurring TCRs were grouped using DBSCAN, with TCRdist sequence similarity added in when clustering inside HLA-allele-positive subsets. Repertoires with fewer than 30,000 or more than 120,000 public chains were left out of co-occurrence clustering, as were four to six repertoires with anomalous nucleotide sharing. As stored in TCRdb, this immuneACCESS dataset retains in-frame rearrangements with V and J assigned. A fraction of the clones does not appear; measured against another copy, unresolved V genes explain less than half of the discrepancy, and the remainder lacks a known reason. The V and J calls and clone size are taken from that table; D and trimming were inferred from the DNA. The sample yields 55,000 to 90,000 clones; roughly 72% were counted once. The top ten hold approximately 5.8% of the sample.

Concerning this clone: Its cognate antigen has yet to be identified. There are no base qualities to consult, and no much larger clone falls within one base.

Ends trimmed: V by 2 bases, J by 2 bases; bases unmatched to a gene: 6. Counted from cysteine to phenylalanine, this CDR3 has 15 amino acids. Of all the DNA, just the CDR3 is kept, 45 bases in frame from base 1. The germline V gene sets CDR1 to MNHNS and CDR2 to SASEGT. In total, approximately 700 healthy bone marrow donors made up the cohort. Cohort members were all nominally healthy when sampled, although unrecorded immune exposures were likely present. The donor tested CMV seronegative and was one of the 352 seronegative cohort members. Every donor gave a peripheral blood sample, and the peripheral blood mononuclear cells from that sample were used for TCR beta sequencing. The Qiagen DNeasy Blood Extraction Kit was used to extract genomic DNA from the blood cell samples.

The sequence joins TRBV6-1 to TRBJ2-7; the central 7 bases match TRBD2. This TCR came from a man over 45 in good health and CMV-seronegative. Sequenced sample: PBMCs. The CDR3: CASSEQRGLTYEQYF. The DNA is TGTGCCAGCAGTGAACAGCGGGGACTTACCTACGAGCAGTACTTC.